What follows are 22 T cell receptor beta chains derived from one specimen sequenced in a study of shared clonotypes between healthy human individuals (dated by TCRdb to 2020 to 2022). The receptor library was made with the immunoSEQ multiplex PCR assay. Sourced from immuneACCESS, this table was stored by TCRdb with only in-frame sequences that have V and J called. A share of the clones is absent; for the studies checked, an unresolved V gene accounts for under half, and the remainder has no known explanation. Counted in this sample were some 2.3 million clones; more than 85% of them appeared once. The ten largest account for 0.39% of the sample. Sequenced: naive CD4+ T cells from PBMCs. In the paper's terms, the cell subset or site label means: CD45RA+ positively selected. Source of these receptors: a man aged 18 to 29 in good health. Some clones in this sample may be carry-over from other donors' samples.

With respect to this clone: Other DNA sequences from this sample encode an identical CDR3 as well. The chain links TRBV5-6 to TRBJ2-5; D possibly matches TRBD1 or TRBD2 (5 bases each). V was shortened by 4 bases and J by 5 bases, with 12 bases between the two germline ends. The CDR3 has 13 amino acids. Germline values: CDR1 SGHDT, CDR2 YYEEEE. CDR3 amino acids: CASSLGPRETQYF. DNA for the CDR3: TGTGCCAGCAGCCTGGGACCTCGGGAGACCCAGTACTTC.

V usage is TRBV27 and J usage is TRBJ2-3; 7 nucleotides match TRBD2. The V and J ends lost 6 bases and 5 bases, in that order; junction bases with no gene match: 11. The CDR3 length is 15 residues. CDR1 and CDR2 (germline): MNHEY, SMNVEV (reference sequence). The CDR3 is CASRALALGVDTQYF. In DNA form, the CDR3 reads TGTGCCAGCAGAGCACTAGCGTTGGGGGTAGATACGCAGTATTTT.

This clone occurred a few times. The chain joins TRBV4-2 to TRBJ1-1; D is unclear. The CDR3 is 15 amino acids. With 0 bases removed from V and 0 bases from J, the gap between germline ends came to 8 bases. Germline CDR1 reads LGHNA; CDR2 reads YNFKEQ. CDR3 in DNA: TGTGCCAGCAGCCAAGATCCCCGGGTGAACACTGAAGCTTTCTTT. Protein: CASSQDPRVNTEAFF.

The J gene is TRBJ1-5, the V gene TRBV28; 8 nucleotides align to TRBD1. CDR3 length: 15 residues. Losses at the gene ends were 5 bases for V and 7 bases for J; bases not matched to a gene: 10. Germline CDR1 and CDR2: MDHEN and SYDVKM. The CDR3 region is CASSQPTGAVQPQHF. CDR3 bases: TGTGCCAGCAGTCAACCGACAGGGGCGGTGCAGCCCCAGCATTTT. The variable domain in full, with the rest retrieved from reference TRBV28 and TRBJ1-5, is DVKVTQSSRYLVKRTGEKVFLECVQDMDHENMFWYRQDPGLGLRLIYFSYDVKMKEKGDIPEGYSVSREKKERFSLILESASTNQTSMYLCASSQPTGAVQPQHFGDGTRLSIL.

V is TRBV29-1 and J is TRBJ1-2; 7 positions match TRBD1. There are 14 residues in the CDR3. J lost 0 bases, V lost 1 base, and 2 bases had no gene match. From germline, CDR1 is SQVTM and CDR2 ANQGSEA. For the CDR3, the DNA is TGCAGCGTTGAAGGGGACAGAACTAACTATGGCTACACCTTC. Encoded protein: CSVEGDRTNYGYTF.

Regarding this clone: Different DNA sequences within this sample yield the same CDR3. V gene TRBV7-3 combines with J gene TRBJ1-3; D gene uncertain. V lost 0 bases, J lost 1 base, and 4 bases lay in between. Germline CDR1 reads SGHTA; CDR2 reads FQGTGA. CDR3 size: 14 residues. The CDR3 sequence is CASSLTGSGNTIYF. Here the CDR3 DNA reads TGTGCCAGCAGCTTAACGGGTTCTGGAAACACCATATATTTT.

The chain links TRBV6-5 to TRBJ1-4; TRBD1 is a possible D gene (5 bases). The CDR3 is made up of 15 amino acids. Trimming removed 1 base at V and 8 bases at J, with 14 bases between. In germline, CDR1 is MNHEY, CDR2 SVGAGI. The CDR3 here is CASSYFGTGGEKLFF. The CDR3 DNA sequence: TGTGCCAGCAGTTACTTCGGGACGGGAGGGGAAAAACTGTTTTTT.

Note on this clone: Other DNA sequences in this specimen translate into the identical CDR3. This chain links TRBV9 with TRBJ1-2, with D maybe TRBD1 (5 bases). The germline gives CDR1 SGDLS, CDR2 YYNGEE. This CDR3 contains 14 residues. With 3 bases removed from V and 2 bases from J, the gap between germline ends came to 11 bases. The CDR3 is CASSAGQGNYGYTF. The CDR3, as DNA: TGTGCCAGCAGCGCGGGGCAGGGAAACTATGGCTACACCTTC. Looking up the rest from reference TRBV9 and TRBJ1-2 gives the full variable domain: DSGVTQTPKHLITATGQRVTLRCSPRSGDLSVYWYQQSLDQGLQFLIQYYNGEERAKGNILERFSAQQFPDLHSELNLSSLELGDSALYFCASSAGQGNYGYTFGSGTRLTVV.

The CDR3 coding sequence is TGTGCCAGCAGCCCCGGGCGACTAGCGGGAGAGATGCTCACAGATACGCAGTATTTT. Its protein is CASSPGRLAGEMLTDTQYF. The chain recombines TRBV7-9 with TRBJ2-3; 12 bases fit TRBD2. The V gene end was trimmed by 5 bases and the J gene end by 2 bases; junction bases not matched to a gene: 14. The CDR3 spans 19 residues. Germline loops: CDR1 SEHNR, CDR2 FQNEAQ (reference sequence).

This clone was found a few times. This CDR3 is CASSPENYGYTF. The CDR3 nucleotides read TGTGCCAGCAGTCCCGAGAACTATGGCTACACCTTC. This chain links TRBV2 with TRBJ1-2; D is uncertain. This CDR3 is 12 amino acids long. V shed 5 bases and J shed 2 bases, with 6 bases lying between them. Germline-derived CDR1 and CDR2 are SNHLY and FYNNEI.

This chain uses TRBV15 with TRBJ1-4; no reliable D call. The germline V gene encodes CDR1 LNHNV and CDR2 YYDKDF (reference sequence). The CDR3 is 13 residues long. The V end was cut by 3 bases, the J end by 7 bases, with 9 bases between. CDR3 nucleotides: TGTGCCACCAGCAGGGCCGGAGGTGAAAAACTGTTTTTT. Translating gives CATSRAGGEKLFF.

The V gene is TRBV28, the J gene TRBJ2-5; D might be TRBD2 (6 bases). Germline V CDR1 and CDR2: MDHEN, SYDVKM. V was cut by 3 bases and J by 7 bases, with 21 bases left in between. The CDR3 is made up of 16 amino acids. CDR3 loop: CASSFFRGSPLSTQYF. The CDR3 DNA is TGTGCCAGCAGTTTCTTTCGGGGGTCGCCCCTGTCGACCCAGTACTTC.

This clone was recorded only once. Being one base from a much bigger clone, this may be a read error. The chain is built from TRBV9 and TRBJ2-3; 13 nucleotides line up with TRBD2. Looked up from germline, CDR1 is SGDLS and CDR2 is YYNGEE. Germline trimming cut 4 bases from V and 1 base from J; bases unmatched to any gene: 3. The CDR3 is made up of 16 amino acids. The CDR3 loop reads CASSTGLAGGTDTQYF. The CDR3 coding sequence is TGTGCCAGCAGCACCGGACTAGCGGGAGGCACAGATACGCAGTATTTT.

The chain employs TRBV19 and TRBJ1-2, with D hard to call. Germline CDR1 is LNHDA and CDR2 is SQIVND (reference sequence). This CDR3 contains 14 residues. Trimming removed 7 bases at V and 0 bases at J, with 12 bases between. Written as DNA, the CDR3 is TGTGCCAGTACAGATTTGAGGACTAACTATGGCTACACCTTC. It translates to CASTDLRTNYGYTF.

V and J are TRBV25-1 and TRBJ1-2; D remains unclear. In germline, CDR1 is MGHDK, CDR2 SYGVNS. Trimming removed 4 bases from V and 4 bases from J, with 16 bases in between. The CDR3 length is 15 residues. The CDR3 DNA follows: TGTGCCAGCAGTGCAGCAGGCAACCTATTCTATGGCTACACCTTC. Its protein is CASSAAGNLFYGYTF.

The chain couples TRBV5-1 to TRBJ2-1, with 10 positions matching TRBD2. The ends lost 4 bases at V and 0 bases at J; junction bases unmatched: 4. This CDR3 region has 16 residues. Germline V lookup: CDR1 SGHRS, CDR2 YFSETQ. The chain's CDR3 is CASSTAGGGSYNEQFF. The CDR3 DNA reads TGCGCCAGCAGCACAGCGGGAGGGGGCTCCTACAATGAGCAGTTCTTC.

This chain links TRBV7-2 with TRBJ1-2; D ambiguous. The ends were cut back, 0 bases at V and 3 bases at J, with 8 bases in the middle. The germline V gene has CDR1 SGHTA and CDR2 FQGNSA. This CDR3 spans 14 amino acids. The CDR3 DNA reads as TGTGCCAGCAGCTTAGCAGGCTCGGACTATGGCTACACCTTC. Its translation: CASSLAGSDYGYTF.

J is TRBJ2-3 and V is TRBV2; D unresolved. V dropped 3 bases and J dropped 4 bases, with 8 bases sitting between them. The CDR3 sequence is 13 residues long. Germline loops: CDR1 SNHLY, CDR2 FYNNEI. The CDR3 sequence: CASSDEIADTQYF. CDR3 nucleotides: TGTGCCAGCAGTGACGAGATCGCAGATACGCAGTATTTT.

A word on this clone: Other DNA sequences of this sample code for an identical CDR3. The chain has TRBV9 and TRBJ1-1; D perhaps matches TRBD1 (5 bases). Trimming took off 0 bases at V and 5 bases at J, with 8 bases between the two ends. The CDR3 spans 13 residues. Germline V gene lookup returns CDR1 SGDLS and CDR2 YYNGEE. Written as DNA, the CDR3 is TGTGCCAGCAGCGTAGATAGGGGTACTGAAGCTTTCTTT. Residues: CASSVDRGTEAFF.

The genes are TRBV20-1 and TRBJ2-7; no reliable D call. This CDR3 comprises 11 residues. Per the germline V gene, CDR1 is DFQATT and CDR2 is SNEGSKA (reference sequence). V lost 6 bases to trimming and J lost 2 bases, with 8 bases between them. The DNA of the CDR3 is TGCAGTGCCCTTCTAACCTACGAGCAGTACTTC. This translates into CSALLTYEQYF.

The chain links TRBV27 to TRBJ1-1, with 9 positions matching TRBD1. The trim removed 5 bases at V and 1 base at J, leaving 5 bases unmatched. The CDR3 consists of 15 residues. Germline values: CDR1 MNHEY, CDR2 SMNVEV (reference sequence). CDR3 sequence: CASSPPGQGNTEAFF. CDR3 bases: TGTGCCAGCAGTCCTCCGGGACAGGGGAACACTGAAGCTTTCTTT.

The chain uses TRBV10-3 and TRBJ2-3, with a possible D match to TRBD2 (6 bases). V was cut by 0 bases and J by 4 bases, with 14 bases left in between. Germline CDR1 is ENHRY and CDR2 is SYGVKD. This CDR3 comprises 16 residues. This CDR3 reads CAISESLGGVPDTQYF. The CDR3 coding sequence is TGTGCCATCAGTGAGTCGTTGGGCGGGGTCCCAGATACGCAGTATTTT.